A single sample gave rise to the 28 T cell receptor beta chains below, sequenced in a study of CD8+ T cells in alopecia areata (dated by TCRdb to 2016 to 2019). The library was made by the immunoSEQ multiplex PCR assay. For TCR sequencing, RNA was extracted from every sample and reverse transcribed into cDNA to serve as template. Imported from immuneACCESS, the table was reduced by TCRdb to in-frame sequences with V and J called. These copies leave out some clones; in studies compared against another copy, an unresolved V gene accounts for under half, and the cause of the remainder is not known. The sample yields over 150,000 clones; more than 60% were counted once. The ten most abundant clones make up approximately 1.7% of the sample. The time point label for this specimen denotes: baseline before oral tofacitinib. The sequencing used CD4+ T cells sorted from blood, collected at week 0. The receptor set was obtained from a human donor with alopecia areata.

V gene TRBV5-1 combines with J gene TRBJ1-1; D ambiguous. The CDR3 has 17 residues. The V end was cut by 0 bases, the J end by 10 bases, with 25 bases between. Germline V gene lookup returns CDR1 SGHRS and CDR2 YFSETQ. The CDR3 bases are TGCGCCAGCAGCTTGGCCTCGTCCGGAGTCAGCCACGCGGCAGCTTTCTTT. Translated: CASSLASSGVSHAAAFF.

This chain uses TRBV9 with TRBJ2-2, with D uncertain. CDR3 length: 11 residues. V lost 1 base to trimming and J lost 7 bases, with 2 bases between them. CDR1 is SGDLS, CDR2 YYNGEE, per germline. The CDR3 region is CASSVNGELFF. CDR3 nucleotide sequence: TGTGCCAGCAGCGTAAACGGGGAGCTGTTTTTT.

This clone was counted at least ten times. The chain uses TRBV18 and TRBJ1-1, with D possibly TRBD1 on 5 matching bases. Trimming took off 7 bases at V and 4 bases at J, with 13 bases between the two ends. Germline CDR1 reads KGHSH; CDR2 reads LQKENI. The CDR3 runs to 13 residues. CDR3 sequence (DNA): TGTGCCAGCTGCGACAGTTTGGCCACTGAAGCTTTCTTT. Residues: CASCDSLATEAFF.

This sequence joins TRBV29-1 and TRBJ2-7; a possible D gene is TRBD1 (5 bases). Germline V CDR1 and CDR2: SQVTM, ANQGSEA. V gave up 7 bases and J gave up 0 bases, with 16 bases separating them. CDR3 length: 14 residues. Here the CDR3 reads CSAKQDPSSYEQYF. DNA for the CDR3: TGCAGCGCGAAACAGGATCCAAGCTCCTACGAGCAGTACTTC.

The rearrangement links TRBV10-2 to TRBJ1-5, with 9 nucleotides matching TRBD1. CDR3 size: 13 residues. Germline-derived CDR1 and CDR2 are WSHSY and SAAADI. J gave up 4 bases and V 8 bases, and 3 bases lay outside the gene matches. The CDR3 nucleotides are TGCGCCAGCCGGGGACAGGGAAATCAGCCCCAGCATTTT. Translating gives CASRGQGNQPQHF.

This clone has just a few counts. The CDR3 sequence: CASSSTGGSPLHF. The CDR3 nucleotides read TGCGCCAGCAGCTCTACAGGGGGTTCACCCCTCCACTTT. This chain connects TRBV5-1 to TRBJ1-6; 8 bases line up with TRBD1. The V and J ends lost 3 bases and 9 bases, in that order; junction bases with no gene match: 2. The CDR3 covers 13 residues. Germline V gene lookup returns CDR1 SGHRS and CDR2 YFSETQ. Looking up the rest from reference TRBV5-1 and TRBJ1-6 gives the full variable domain: KAGVTQTPRYLIKTRGQQVTLSCSPISGHRSVSWYQQTPGQGLQFLFEYFSETQRNKGNFPGRFSGRQFSNSRSEMNVSTLELGDSALYLCASSSTGGSPLHFGNGTRLTVT.

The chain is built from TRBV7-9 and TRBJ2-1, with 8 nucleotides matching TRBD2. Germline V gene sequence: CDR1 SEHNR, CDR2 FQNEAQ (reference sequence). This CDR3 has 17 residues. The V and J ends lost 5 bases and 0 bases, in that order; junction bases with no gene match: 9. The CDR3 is CASSPRGGHGSYNEQFF. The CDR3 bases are TGTGCCAGCAGCCCCCGCGGGGGGCATGGCTCCTACAATGAGCAGTTCTTC.

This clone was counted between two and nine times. Written as DNA, the CDR3 is TGCGCCAGCAGCCACCGGGGACAGGGAACAGATACGCAGTATTTT. As protein: CASSHRGQGTDTQYF. This chain uses TRBV4-3 with TRBJ2-3, with 9 bases that match TRBD1. The CDR3 is 15 amino acids. V was clipped by 3 bases and J by 3 bases; unmatched bases: 4. Germline V lookup: CDR1 LGHNA, CDR2 YSLEER.

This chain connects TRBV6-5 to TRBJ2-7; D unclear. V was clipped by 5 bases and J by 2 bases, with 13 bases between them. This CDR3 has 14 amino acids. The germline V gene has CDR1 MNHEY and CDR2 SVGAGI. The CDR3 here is CASSPGARAYEQYF. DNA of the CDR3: TGTGCCAGCAGTCCCGGAGCACGGGCCTACGAGCAGTACTTC.

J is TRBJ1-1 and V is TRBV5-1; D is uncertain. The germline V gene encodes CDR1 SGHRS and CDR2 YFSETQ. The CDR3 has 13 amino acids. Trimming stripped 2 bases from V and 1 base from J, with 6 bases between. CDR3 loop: CASSFTKNTEAFF. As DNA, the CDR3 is TGCGCCAGCAGCTTCACAAAGAACACTGAAGCTTTCTTT.

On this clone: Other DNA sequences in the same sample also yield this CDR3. The CDR3 reads CSVVGVNTEAFF. The CDR3 DNA reads as TGCAGCGTTGTGGGTGTGAACACTGAAGCTTTCTTT. The chain carries TRBV29-1 and TRBJ1-1, with D hard to call. Germline V gene sequence: CDR1 SQVTM, CDR2 ANQGSEA. Trimming left V 4 bases short and J 0 bases short, with 6 bases between. The length of the CDR3 is 12 residues. Full variable domain (missing parts from reference TRBV29-1 and TRBJ1-1): SAVISQKPSRDICQRGTSLTIQCQVDSQVTMMFWYRQQPGQSLTLIATANQGSEATYESGFVIDKFPISRPNLTFSTLTVSNMSPEDSSIYLCSVVGVNTEAFFGQGTRLTVV.

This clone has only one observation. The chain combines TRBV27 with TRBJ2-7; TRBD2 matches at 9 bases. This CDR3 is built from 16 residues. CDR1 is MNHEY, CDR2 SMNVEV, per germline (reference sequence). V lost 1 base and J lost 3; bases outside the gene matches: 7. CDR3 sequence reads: CASSLFPSGIVYEQYF. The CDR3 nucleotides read TGTGCCAGCAGTTTATTTCCTAGCGGGATTGTCTACGAGCAGTACTTC.

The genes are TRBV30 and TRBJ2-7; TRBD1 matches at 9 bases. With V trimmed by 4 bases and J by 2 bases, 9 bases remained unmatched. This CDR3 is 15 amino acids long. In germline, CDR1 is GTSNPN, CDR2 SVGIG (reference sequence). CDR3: CAWKDGTGKTYEQYF. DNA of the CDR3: TGTGCCTGGAAAGATGGGACAGGGAAAACCTACGAGCAGTACTTC.

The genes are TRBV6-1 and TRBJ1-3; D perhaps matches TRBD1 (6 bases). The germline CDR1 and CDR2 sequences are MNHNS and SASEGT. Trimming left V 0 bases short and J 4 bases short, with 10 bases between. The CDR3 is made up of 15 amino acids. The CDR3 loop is CASSEAGARGNTIYF. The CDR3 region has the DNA TGTGCCAGCAGTGAAGCGGGGGCGCGAGGAAACACCATATATTTT.

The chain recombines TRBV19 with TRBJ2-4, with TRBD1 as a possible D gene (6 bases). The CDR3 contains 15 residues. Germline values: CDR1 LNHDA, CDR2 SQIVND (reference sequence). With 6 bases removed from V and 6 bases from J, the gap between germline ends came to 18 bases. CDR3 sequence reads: CASRETARGGNIQYF. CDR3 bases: TGTGCCAGTAGGGAGACCGCGCGAGGGGGAAACATTCAGTACTTC.

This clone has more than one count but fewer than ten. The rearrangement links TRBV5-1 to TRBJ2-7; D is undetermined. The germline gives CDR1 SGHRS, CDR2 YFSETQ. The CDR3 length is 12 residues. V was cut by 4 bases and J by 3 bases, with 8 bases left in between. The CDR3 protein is CASSPDDYEQYF. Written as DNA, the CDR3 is TGCGCCAGCAGCCCCGACGACTACGAGCAGTACTTC.

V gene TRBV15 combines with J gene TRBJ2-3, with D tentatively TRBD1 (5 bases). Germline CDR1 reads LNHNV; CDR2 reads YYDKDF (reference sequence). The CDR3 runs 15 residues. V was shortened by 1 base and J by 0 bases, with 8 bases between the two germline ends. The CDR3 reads CATSRGQSSTDTQYF. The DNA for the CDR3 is TGTGCCACCAGCAGAGGACAGTCGAGCACAGATACGCAGTATTTT.

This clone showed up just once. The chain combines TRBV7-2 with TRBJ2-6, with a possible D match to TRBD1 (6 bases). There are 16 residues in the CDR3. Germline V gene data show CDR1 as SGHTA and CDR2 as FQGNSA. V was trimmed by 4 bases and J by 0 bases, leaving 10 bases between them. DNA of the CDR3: TGTGCCAGCAGCTCAGGGGCTCTCTCTGGGGCCAACGTCCTGACTTTC. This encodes CASSSGALSGANVLTF.

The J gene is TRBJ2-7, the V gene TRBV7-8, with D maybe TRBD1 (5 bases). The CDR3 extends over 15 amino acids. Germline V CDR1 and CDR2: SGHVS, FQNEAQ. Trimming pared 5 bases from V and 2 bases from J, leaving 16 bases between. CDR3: CASSLTDSDAYEQYF. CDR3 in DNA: TGTGCCAGCAGCCTAACTGACAGTGATGCCTACGAGCAGTACTTC.

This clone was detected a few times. CDR3 residues: CASSVQMGPYEQYF. CDR3 in DNA: TGTGCCAGCAGTGTACAAATGGGTCCTTACGAGCAGTACTTC. V and J are TRBV27 and TRBJ2-7; D is undetermined. The V end lost 5 bases, the J end lost 4 bases, and 15 bases lay between the germline ends. The CDR3 consists of 14 residues. Germline V gene data show CDR1 as MNHEY and CDR2 as SMNVEV (reference sequence).

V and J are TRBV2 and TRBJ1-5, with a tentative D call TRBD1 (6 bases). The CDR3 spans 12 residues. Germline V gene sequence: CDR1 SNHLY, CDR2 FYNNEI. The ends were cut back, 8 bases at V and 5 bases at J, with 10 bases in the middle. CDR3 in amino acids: CASAGDDQPQHF. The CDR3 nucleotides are TGTGCCAGCGCAGGGGATGATCAGCCCCAGCATTTT.

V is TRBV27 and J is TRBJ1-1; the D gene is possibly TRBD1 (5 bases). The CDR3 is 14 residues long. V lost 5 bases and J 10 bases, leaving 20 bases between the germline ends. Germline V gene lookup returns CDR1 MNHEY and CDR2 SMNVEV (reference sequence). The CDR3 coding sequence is TGTGCCAGCAGTCAATCCCCCTTGGGGCAGCGAGCTTTCTTT. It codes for CASSQSPLGQRAFF.

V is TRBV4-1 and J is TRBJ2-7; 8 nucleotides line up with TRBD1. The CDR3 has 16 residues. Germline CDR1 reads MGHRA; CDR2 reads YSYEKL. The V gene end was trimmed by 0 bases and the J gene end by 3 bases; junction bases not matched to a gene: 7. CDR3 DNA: TGCGCCAGCAGCCAAGATCTCGGACAGGGAGACTACGAGCAGTACTTC. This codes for CASSQDLGQGDYEQYF.

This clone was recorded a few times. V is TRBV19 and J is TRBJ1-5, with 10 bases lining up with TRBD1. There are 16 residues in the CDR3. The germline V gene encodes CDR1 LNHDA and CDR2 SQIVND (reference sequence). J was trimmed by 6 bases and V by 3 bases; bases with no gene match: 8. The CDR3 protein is CASSMSRDRGIQPQHF. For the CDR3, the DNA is TGTGCCAGTAGTATGAGCCGGGACAGGGGAATTCAGCCCCAGCATTTT.

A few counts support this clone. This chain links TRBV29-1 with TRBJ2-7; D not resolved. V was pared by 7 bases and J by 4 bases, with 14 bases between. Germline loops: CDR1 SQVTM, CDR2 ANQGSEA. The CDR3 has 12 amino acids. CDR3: CSAGVGWYEQYF. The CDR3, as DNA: TGCAGCGCCGGTGTGGGGTGGTACGAGCAGTACTTC.

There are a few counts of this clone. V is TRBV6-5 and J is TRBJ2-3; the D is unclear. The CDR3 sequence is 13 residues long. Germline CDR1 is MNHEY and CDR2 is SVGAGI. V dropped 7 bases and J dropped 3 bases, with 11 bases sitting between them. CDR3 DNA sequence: TGTGCCAGCAAGGCCGGGCCGACAGATACGCAGTATTTT. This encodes CASKAGPTDTQYF.

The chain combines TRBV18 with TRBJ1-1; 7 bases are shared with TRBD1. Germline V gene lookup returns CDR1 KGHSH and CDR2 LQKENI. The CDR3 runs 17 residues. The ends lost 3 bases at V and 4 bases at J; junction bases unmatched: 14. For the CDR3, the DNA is TGTGCCAGCTCACCGGGCTCCCGACAGGGCCATGGCACTGAAGCTTTCTTT. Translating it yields CASSPGSRQGHGTEAFF.

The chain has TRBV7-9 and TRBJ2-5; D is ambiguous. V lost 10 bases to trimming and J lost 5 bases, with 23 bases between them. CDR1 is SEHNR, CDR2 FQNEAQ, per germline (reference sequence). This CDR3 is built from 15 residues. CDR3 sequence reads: CATGRSGSNFETQYF. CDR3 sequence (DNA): TGTGCCACGGGCCGGTCGGGCAGTAACTTTGAGACCCAGTACTTC.